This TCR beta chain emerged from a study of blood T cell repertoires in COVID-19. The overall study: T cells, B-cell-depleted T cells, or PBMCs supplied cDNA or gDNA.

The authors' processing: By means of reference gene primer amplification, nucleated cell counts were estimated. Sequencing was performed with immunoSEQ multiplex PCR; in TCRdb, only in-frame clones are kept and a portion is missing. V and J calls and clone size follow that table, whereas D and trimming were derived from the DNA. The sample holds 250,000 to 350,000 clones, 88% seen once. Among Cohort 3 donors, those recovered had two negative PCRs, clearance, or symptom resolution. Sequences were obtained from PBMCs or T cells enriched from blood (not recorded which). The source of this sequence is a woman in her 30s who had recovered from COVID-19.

The CDR3 coding sequence is TGTGCCAGTAGTTGGGGACAGGGGGCGCGGGAGCAGTACTTC. It is translated as CASSWGQGAREQYF. J is TRBJ2-7 and V is TRBV19; TRBD1 aligns across 12 bases. The CDR3 consists of 14 residues. Per germline, CDR1 LNHDA and CDR2 SQIVND (reference sequence). The ends lost 5 bases at V and 7 bases at J; junction bases unmatched: 6.